The 4 T cell receptor beta chains in this list originate from one sample, sequenced in a study of tumor and adjacent non-tumor tissue in lung cancer (dated by TCRdb to 2016 to 2018). Libraries were prepared through multiplex PCR. Sequenced using an Illumina HiSeq 2500. TCRbeta libraries were built by three rounds of nested PCR using primers (Table S4), following protocols modified from ARM-PCR. Through fastp at Q25 and MiXCR, TCRdb rebuilt clones from the public reads, retaining in-frame beta chains. When rows share a CDR3 protein, they turn into one entry using the most common DNA and genes. Here the sample has tens of thousands of distinct CDR3 sequences; roughly 73% occur a single time. More than 10% of the sample belongs to the ten largest clones. RNA was extracted from bulk unsorted tissue and checked for quality with a NanoDrop ND-1000 and an Agilent 2100. Sequenced sample: lung tumor tissue. The receptor source for this set is a woman aged 45-65 years with non-small cell lung cancer.

As concerns this clonotype: Because the CDR3 is missing its conserved closing phenylalanine or tryptophan, this is likely a read error. The chain carries TRBV19 and TRBJ1-1, with 9 bases fitting TRBD1. Germline-derived CDR1 and CDR2 are LNHDA and SQIVND (reference sequence). The trim removed 6 bases at V and 3 bases at J, leaving 8 bases unmatched. The CDR3 totals 15 residues. CDR3 sequence reads: CASRTRQGGYTEAFL. The CDR3, as DNA: TGTGCCAGTAGAACGAGACAGGGGGGTTACACTGAAGCTTTCCTT.

The chain couples TRBV11-2 to TRBJ2-1; D is perhaps TRBD2 (5 bases). The V and J ends lost 0 bases and 12 bases respectively, with 12 bases between them. This CDR3 spans 13 amino acids. The germline gives CDR1 SGHAT, CDR2 FQNNGV. In nucleotides, the CDR3 is TGTGCCAGCAGCTTAGAACTGAGCGGCGTGCAGTTCTTC. Its translation: CASSLELSGVQFF.

The chain's CDR3 is CASRGDRRDTEAFF. In DNA, the CDR3 is TGTGCCAGCAGGGGGGACAGGCGGGACACTGAAGCTTTCTTT. This chain uses TRBV2 with TRBJ1-1, with 8 bases identical to TRBD1. V was clipped by 6 bases and J by 3 bases; unmatched bases: 6. The length of the CDR3 is 14 residues. The germline V gene encodes CDR1 SNHLY and CDR2 FYNNEI.

In the case of this clonotype: A read error may produce the germline difference seen at one junction end. The V and J genes are TRBV29-1 and TRBJ2-3; no reliable D call. The CDR3 is 12 residues long. From germline, CDR1 is SQVTM and CDR2 ANQGSEA. This CDR3 is CSVVMTTDTQYF. The CDR3 nucleotides read TGCAGTGTTGTTATGACAACAGATACGCAGTATTTT.